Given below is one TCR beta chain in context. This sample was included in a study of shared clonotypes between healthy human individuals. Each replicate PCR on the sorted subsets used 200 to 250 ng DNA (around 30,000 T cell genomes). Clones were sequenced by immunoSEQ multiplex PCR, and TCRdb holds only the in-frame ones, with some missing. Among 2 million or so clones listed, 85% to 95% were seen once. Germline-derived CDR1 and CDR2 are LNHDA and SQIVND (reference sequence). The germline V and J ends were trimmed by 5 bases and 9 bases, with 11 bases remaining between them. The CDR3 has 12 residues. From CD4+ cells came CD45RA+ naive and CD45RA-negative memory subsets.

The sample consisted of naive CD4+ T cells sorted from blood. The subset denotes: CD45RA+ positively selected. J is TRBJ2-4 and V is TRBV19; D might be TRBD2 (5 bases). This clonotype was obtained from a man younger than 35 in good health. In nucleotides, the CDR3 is TGTGCCAGTAGTCAAAAGGCGGGCATTCAGTACTTC. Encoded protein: CASSQKAGIQYF.